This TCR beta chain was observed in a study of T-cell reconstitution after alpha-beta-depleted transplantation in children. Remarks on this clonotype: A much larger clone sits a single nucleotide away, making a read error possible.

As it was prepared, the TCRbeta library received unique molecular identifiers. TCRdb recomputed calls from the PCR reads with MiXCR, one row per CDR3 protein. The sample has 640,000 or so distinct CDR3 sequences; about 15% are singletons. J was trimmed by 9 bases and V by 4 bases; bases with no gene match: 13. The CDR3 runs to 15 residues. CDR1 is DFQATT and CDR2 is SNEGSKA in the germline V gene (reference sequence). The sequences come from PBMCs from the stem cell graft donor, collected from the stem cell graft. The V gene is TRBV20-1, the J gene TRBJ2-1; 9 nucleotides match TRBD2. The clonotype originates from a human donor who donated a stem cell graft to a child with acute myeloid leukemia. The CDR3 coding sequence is TGCAGTGCTACGAGAGGGGGCGGGGGGGCCGGTGAGCAGTTCTTC. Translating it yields CSATRGGGGAGEQFF.